This T cell receptor (beta chain) was found in a study of OX40 agonist ivuxolimab in advanced cancers. For the study at large: Dose-escalation patients suffered from hepatocellular carcinoma, melanoma, renal cell or head and neck cancer. General study findings and limits: Patients with a partial response at 0.1-3.0 mg/kg had among the lowest clonal expansion.

TCRdb's table, derived via immunoSEQ multiplex PCR, lists solely in-frame clones and lacks some. The data show roughly 63,000 clones, roughly nine tenths seen once. Turning to this clone: Its specificity is unknown.

The V gene's germline CDR1 is SEHNR and CDR2 FQNEAQ (reference sequence). J lost 4 bases, V lost 4 bases, and 6 bases had no gene match. The CDR3 has 14 amino acids. The sequence was collected from an adult with an advanced solid tumor such as melanoma, head and neck, liver or kidney cancer. This material consisted of CD4+ or CD8+ T cells sorted from blood, taken in a trial of the OX40 agonist ivuxolimab. The chain carries TRBV7-9 and TRBJ2-7; 8 nucleotides match TRBD2. The CDR3 protein is CASSSVGGRYEQYF. CDR3 DNA sequence: TGTGCCAGCAGCTCGGTGGGCGGGAGGTACGAGCAGTACTTC.